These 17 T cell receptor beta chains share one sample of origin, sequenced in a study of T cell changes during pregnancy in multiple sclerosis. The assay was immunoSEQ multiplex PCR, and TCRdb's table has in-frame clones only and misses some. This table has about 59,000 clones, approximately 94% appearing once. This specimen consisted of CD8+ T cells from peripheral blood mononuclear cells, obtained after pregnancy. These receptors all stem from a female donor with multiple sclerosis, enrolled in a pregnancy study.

CDR3 coding DNA: TGTGCCAGCAGTCTGGGGGGAGCGCAGTACTTC. It specifies CASSLGGAQYF. The genes are TRBV28 and TRBJ2-7; D is possibly TRBD2 (6 bases). This CDR3 region has 11 residues. V was clipped by 5 bases and J by 9 bases, with 11 bases between them. Germline V CDR1 and CDR2: MDHEN, SYDVKM.

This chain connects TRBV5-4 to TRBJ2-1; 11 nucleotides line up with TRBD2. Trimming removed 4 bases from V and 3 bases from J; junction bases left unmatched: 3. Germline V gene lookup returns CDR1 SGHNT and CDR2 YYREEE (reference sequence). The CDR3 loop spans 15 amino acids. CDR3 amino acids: CASSSSGRGYNEQFF. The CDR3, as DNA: TGTGCCAGCAGCAGTAGCGGGAGGGGCTACAATGAGCAGTTCTTC.

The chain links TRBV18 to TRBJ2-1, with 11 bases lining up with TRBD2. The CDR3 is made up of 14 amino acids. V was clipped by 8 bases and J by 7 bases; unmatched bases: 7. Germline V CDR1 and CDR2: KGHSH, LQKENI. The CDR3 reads CASTTSGGINEQFF. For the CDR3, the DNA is TGTGCCAGCACTACTAGCGGGGGAATAAATGAGCAGTTCTTC.

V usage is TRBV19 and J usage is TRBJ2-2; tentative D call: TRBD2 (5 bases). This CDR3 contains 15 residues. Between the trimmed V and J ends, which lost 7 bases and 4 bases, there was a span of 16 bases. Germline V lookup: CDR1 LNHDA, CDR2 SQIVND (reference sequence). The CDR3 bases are TGTGCCAGTACTGGACTGGCATCTGGCACCGGGGAGCTGTTTTTT. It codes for CASTGLASGTGELFF. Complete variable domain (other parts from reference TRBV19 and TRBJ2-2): DGGITQSPKYLFRKEGQNVTLSCEQNLNHDAMYWYRQDPGQGLRLIYYSQIVNDFQKGDIAEGYSVSREKKESFPLTVTSAQKNPTAFYLCASTGLASGTGELFFGEGSRLTVL.

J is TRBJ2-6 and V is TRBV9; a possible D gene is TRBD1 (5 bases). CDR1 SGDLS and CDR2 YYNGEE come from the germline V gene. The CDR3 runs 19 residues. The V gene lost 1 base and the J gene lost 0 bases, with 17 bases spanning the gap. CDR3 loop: CASSVSRSRASSGANVLTF. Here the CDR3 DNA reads TGTGCCAGCAGCGTATCCAGGTCCAGGGCTAGCTCTGGGGCCAACGTCCTGACTTTC. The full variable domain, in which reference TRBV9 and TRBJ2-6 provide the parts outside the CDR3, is DSGVTQTPKHLITATGQRVTLRCSPRSGDLSVYWYQQSLDQGLQFLIQYYNGEERAKGNILERFSAQQFPDLHSELNLSSLELGDSALYFCASSVSRSRASSGANVLTFGAGSRLTVL.

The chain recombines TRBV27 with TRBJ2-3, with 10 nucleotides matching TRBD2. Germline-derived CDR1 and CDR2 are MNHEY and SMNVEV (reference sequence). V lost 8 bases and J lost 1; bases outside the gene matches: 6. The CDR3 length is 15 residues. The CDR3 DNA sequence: TGTGCCAGCGCTGGGACTAGCGTACGCACAGATACGCAGTATTTT. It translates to CASAGTSVRTDTQYF.

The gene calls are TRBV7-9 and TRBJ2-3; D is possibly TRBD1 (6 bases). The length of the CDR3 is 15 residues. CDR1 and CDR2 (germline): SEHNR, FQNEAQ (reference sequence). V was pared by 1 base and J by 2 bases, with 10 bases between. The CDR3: CASSLGDTHTDTQYF. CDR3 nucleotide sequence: TGTGCCAGCAGCTTAGGGGACACCCACACAGATACGCAGTATTTT.

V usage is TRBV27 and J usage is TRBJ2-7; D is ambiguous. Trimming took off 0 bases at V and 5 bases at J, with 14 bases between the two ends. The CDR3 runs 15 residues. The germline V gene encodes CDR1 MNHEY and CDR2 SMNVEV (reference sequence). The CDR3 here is CASSLSRQRPDEQYF. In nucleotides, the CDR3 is TGTGCCAGCAGTTTATCGCGGCAGAGACCCGACGAGCAGTACTTC.

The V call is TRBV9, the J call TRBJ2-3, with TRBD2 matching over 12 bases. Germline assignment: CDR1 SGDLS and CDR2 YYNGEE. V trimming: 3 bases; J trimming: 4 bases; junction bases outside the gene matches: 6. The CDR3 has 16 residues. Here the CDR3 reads CASSEVTSGSSDTQYF. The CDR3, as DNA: TGTGCCAGCAGCGAGGTGACTAGCGGGAGTTCAGATACGCAGTATTTT. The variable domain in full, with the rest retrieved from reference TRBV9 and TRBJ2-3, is DSGVTQTPKHLITATGQRVTLRCSPRSGDLSVYWYQQSLDQGLQFLIQYYNGEERAKGNILERFSAQQFPDLHSELNLSSLELGDSALYFCASSEVTSGSSDTQYFGPGTRLTVL.

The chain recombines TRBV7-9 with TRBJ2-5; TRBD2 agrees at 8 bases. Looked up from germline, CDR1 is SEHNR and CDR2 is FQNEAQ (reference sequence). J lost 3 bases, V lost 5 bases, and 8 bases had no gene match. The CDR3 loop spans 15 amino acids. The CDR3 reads CASSGRTSLEETQYF. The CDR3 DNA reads TGTGCCAGCAGCGGCCGGACTAGCTTAGAAGAGACCCAGTACTTC.

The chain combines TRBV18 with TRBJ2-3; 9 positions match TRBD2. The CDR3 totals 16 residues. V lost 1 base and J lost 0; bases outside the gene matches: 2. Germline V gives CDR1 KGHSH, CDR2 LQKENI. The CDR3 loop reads CASSPQAGGSTDTQYF. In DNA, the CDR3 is TGTGCCAGCTCACCACAAGCGGGAGGCAGCACAGATACGCAGTATTTT.

The CDR3 is CASSPGQGPQETQYF. DNA of the CDR3: TGTGCCAGCAGCCCGGGACAGGGCCCCCAAGAGACCCAGTACTTC. V is TRBV6-5 and J is TRBJ2-5; TRBD1 aligns across 9 bases. Germline-derived CDR1 and CDR2 are MNHEY and SVGAGI. The CDR3 consists of 15 residues. V was clipped by 6 bases and J by 1 base; unmatched bases: 6.

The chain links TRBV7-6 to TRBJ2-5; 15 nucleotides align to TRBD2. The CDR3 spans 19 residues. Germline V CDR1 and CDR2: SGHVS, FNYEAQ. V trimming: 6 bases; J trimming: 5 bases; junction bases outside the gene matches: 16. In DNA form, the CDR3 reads TGTGCCAGCAGAGAAAAACCGGGACTAGCGGGAGGAGGAGGGGAGACCCAGTACTTC. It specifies CASREKPGLAGGGGETQYF.

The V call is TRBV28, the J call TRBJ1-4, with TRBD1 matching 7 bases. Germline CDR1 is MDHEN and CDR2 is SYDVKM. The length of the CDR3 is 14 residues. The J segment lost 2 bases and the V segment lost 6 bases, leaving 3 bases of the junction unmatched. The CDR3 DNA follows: TGTGCCAGCAGCCCCAGGGGGACTAATGAAAAACTGTTTTTT. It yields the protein CASSPRGTNEKLFF.

The CDR3 nucleotides read TGCGCCAGCTCCCTAGCGGGACCCCGGGAGCAGTACTTC. This translates into CASSLAGPREQYF. The chain combines TRBV10-1 with TRBJ2-7; 9 nucleotides match TRBD2. The junction had 9 bases not matched to a gene; V was cut back by 8 bases and J by 7 bases. Germline-derived CDR1 and CDR2 are WNHNN and SYGVQD (reference sequence). This CDR3 comprises 13 residues.

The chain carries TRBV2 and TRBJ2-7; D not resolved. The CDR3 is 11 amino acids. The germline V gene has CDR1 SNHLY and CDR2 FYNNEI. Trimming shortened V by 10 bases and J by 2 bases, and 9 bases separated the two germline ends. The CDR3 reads CATTTAYEQYF. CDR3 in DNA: TGTGCCACCACGACTGCCTACGAGCAGTACTTC.

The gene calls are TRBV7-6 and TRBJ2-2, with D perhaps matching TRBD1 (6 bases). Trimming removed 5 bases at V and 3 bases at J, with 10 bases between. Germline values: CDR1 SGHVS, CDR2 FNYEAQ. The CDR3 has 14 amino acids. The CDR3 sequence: CASSQNRDTGELFF. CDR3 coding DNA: TGTGCCAGCAGCCAAAACAGGGACACCGGGGAGCTGTTTTTT.